This T cell receptor (beta chain) came from a study of CD8 T cells in Susac syndrome. The CDR3 loop spans 17 amino acids. Germline V gene data show CDR1 as SGHRS and CDR2 as YFSETQ. V was cut by 0 bases and J by 2 bases, with 14 bases left in between. Random hexamers primed reverse transcription of 0.5 to 1 ug RNA. MiXCR, run by TCRdb on the immunoSEQ multiplex PCR reads, gives a single entry per CDR3 protein. The sample has about 110,000 distinct CDR3 sequences, around 94% seen once. This TCR came from a human donor with Susac syndrome. This chain connects TRBV5-1 to TRBJ1-4, with unresolved D. Material for sequencing was CD8+ T cells from PBMCs. For the CDR3, the DNA is TGCGCCAGCAGCTTGGAACAGATCGAGTTTACTAATGAAAAACTGTTTTTT. It yields the protein CASSLEQIEFTNEKLFF.